These 5 T cell receptor beta chains originate from one sample sequenced in a study of cytomegalovirus exposure and HLA in healthy donors. It was with 60 Vbeta and 13 Jbeta primers that the PCR ran. TCRdb's table, derived via immunoSEQ multiplex PCR, lists solely in-frame clones and lacks some. This sample carries about 180,000 clones, 60% to 80% of them seen once, and the ten largest clones take approximately 6.3%. Material for sequencing was PBMCs. The source is a man aged 35-49 years in good health and CMV-seropositive.

The chain couples TRBV5-1 to TRBJ1-2; 9 bases are a match to TRBD1. Germline values: CDR1 SGHRS, CDR2 YFSETQ. This CDR3 is 13 amino acids long. The trim removed 4 bases at V and 8 bases at J, leaving 6 bases unmatched. The CDR3 region has the DNA TGCGCCAGCAGCCCGGACAGGGGTCAAGGCTACACCTTC. Translating it yields CASSPDRGQGYTF.

V usage is TRBV9 and J usage is TRBJ2-1, with D possibly matching TRBD1 (6 bases). The CDR3 is 13 amino acids. CDR1 and CDR2 from the germline V gene are SGDLS and YYNGEE. Between the trimmed V and J ends, which lost 2 bases and 7 bases, there was a span of 10 bases. CDR3 sequence: CASSVATGNEQFF. CDR3 nucleotide sequence: TGTGCCAGCAGCGTCGCAACAGGGAATGAGCAGTTCTTC.

This clone showed up just once. The CDR3 sequence: CASSRTGQETQYF. As DNA, the CDR3 is TGCGCCAGCAGCCGGACAGGGCAAGAGACCCAGTACTTC. The chain has TRBV5-1 and TRBJ2-5; 8 bases match TRBD1. The CDR3 spans 13 residues. J gave up 2 bases and V 4 bases, and 1 base lay outside the gene matches. Germline V CDR1 and CDR2: SGHRS, YFSETQ.

The chain recombines TRBV28 with TRBJ2-3, with 10 bases matching TRBD2. Germline loops: CDR1 MDHEN, CDR2 SYDVKM. V was clipped by 6 bases and J by 5 bases; unmatched bases: 8. CDR3 size: 15 residues. CDR3 in DNA: TGTGCCAGCAGCCCAGCGGGAGGGCCTCTAGATACGCAGTATTTT. Protein product: CASSPAGGPLDTQYF.

The count of this clone is one. This chain joins TRBV5-1 and TRBJ1-6; D might be TRBD1 (5 bases). V lost 2 bases and J 3 bases, leaving 9 bases between the germline ends. This CDR3 comprises 15 residues. Germline CDR1 reads SGHRS; CDR2 reads YFSETQ. The CDR3 here is CASSFEGLYNSPLHF. The CDR3 bases are TGCGCCAGCAGCTTTGAGGGACTCTATAATTCACCCCTCCACTTT.